Shown below are 11 T cell receptor beta chains from a single sample sequenced in a study of blood T cells in healthy people across ages. Then a second PCR, running roughly 7 to 11 cycles, was carried out with a sample-barcoded 5' primer and a J-beta primer mix. TCRdb re-analysed the 5' RACE reads in MiXCR, keeping a single row per CDR3 protein. The data hold about 1.5 million distinct CDR3 sequences, with roughly two fifths observed a single time. Sample: blood. The receptors shown here come from a woman between 18 and 29 years old in good health.

This chain joins TRBV7-2 and TRBJ1-4; no clear D. The CDR3 has 14 amino acids. V was clipped by 0 bases and J by 8 bases, with 10 bases between them. Germline CDR1 reads SGHTA; CDR2 reads FQGNSA. CDR3 sequence (DNA): TGTGCCAGCAGCTTAGCGGGAGCACGAGAAAAACTGTTTTTT. It codes for CASSLAGAREKLFF.

Ten or more counts support this clonotype. The rearrangement joins TRBV29-1 to TRBJ2-3, with 7 bases matching TRBD2. Germline CDR1 SQVTM, CDR2 ANQGSEA. This CDR3 has 12 residues. Trimming took 7 bases from V and 4 from J; bases not matched to a gene: 5. DNA of the CDR3: TGCAGCGGGGGAGGGAATCCAGATACGCAGTATTTT. Translation: CSGGGNPDTQYF.

The genes are TRBV18 and TRBJ2-1; a possible D gene is TRBD1 (5 bases). Deletions cut 1 base from V and 12 bases from J, with 10 bases between. Germline V CDR1 and CDR2: KGHSH, LQKENI. The CDR3 is 12 residues long. CDR3 residues: CASSPLRAAQFF. As DNA, the CDR3 is TGTGCCAGCTCACCACTCAGGGCTGCGCAGTTCTTC.

The chain has TRBV27 and TRBJ2-1; 15 bases line up with TRBD2. The germline V gene has CDR1 MNHEY and CDR2 SMNVEV (reference sequence). The CDR3 covers 20 residues. V was clipped by 5 bases and J by 3 bases; unmatched bases: 14. The CDR3 is CASSTRAGLAGGPNYNEQFF. The CDR3 DNA sequence: TGTGCCAGCAGTACCCGAGCCGGACTAGCGGGGGGGCCTAACTACAATGAGCAGTTCTTC.

This chain connects TRBV20-1 to TRBJ2-1; 7 bases are a match to TRBD2. V was clipped by 4 bases and J by 12 bases; unmatched bases: 6. Germline V gene data show CDR1 as DFQATT and CDR2 as SNEGSKA (reference sequence). The CDR3 totals 11 residues. This CDR3 reads CSATLRLAQFF. The CDR3 DNA reads as TGCAGTGCTACACTCCGACTAGCGCAGTTCTTC.

CDR3 sequence reads: CSAREAFRDNEQYF. The CDR3 region has the DNA TGCAGTGCCAGGGAGGCCTTTCGTGATAATGAGCAGTACTTC. The chain couples TRBV20-1 to TRBJ2-5; tentative D call: TRBD2 (6 bases). In germline, CDR1 is DFQATT, CDR2 SNEGSKA (reference sequence). V dropped 6 bases and J dropped 11 bases, with 25 bases sitting between them. The CDR3 contains 14 residues.

V gene TRBV3-1 combines with J gene TRBJ2-2; tentative D call: TRBD2 (6 bases). CDR3 length: 14 amino acids. The ends were cut back, 4 bases at V and 3 bases at J, with 9 bases in the middle. Germline lookup yields CDR1 LGHDT and CDR2 YNNKEL (reference sequence). This chain's CDR3 is CASSRLVDTGELFF. As DNA, the CDR3 is TGTGCCAGCAGCCGACTAGTAGACACCGGGGAGCTGTTTTTT.

This clonotype has more than one count but fewer than ten. The chain has TRBV4-3 and TRBJ2-4; 7 nucleotides match TRBD1. From germline, CDR1 is LGHNA and CDR2 YSLEER. After removal of 0 bases from V and 7 bases from J, the junction contained 9 bases not matched to a gene. CDR3 size: 16 residues. The CDR3 nucleotides are TGCGCCAGCAGCCAAGATCACCGACAGGGTGGGAACATTCAGTACTTC. Translating gives CASSQDHRQGGNIQYF.

In this sample, this clonotype turned up once. The V and J genes are TRBV12-3 or TRBV12-4 and TRBJ2-1; D is tentatively TRBD1 or TRBD2 (6 bases each). V lost 1 base and J lost 7, with 14 bases in between. The CDR3 spans 15 residues. CDR3 protein: CASSLGRGAGNEQFF. The CDR3 DNA is TGTGCCAGCAGTTTAGGGAGGGGGGCAGGGAATGAGCAGTTCTTC.

This clonotype was seen more than once but under ten times. The chain is built from TRBV27 and TRBJ2-1; D gene ambiguous. The V gene's germline CDR1 is MNHEY and CDR2 SMNVEV (reference sequence). Trimming pared 6 bases from V and 5 bases from J, leaving 11 bases between. The CDR3 covers 13 residues. The CDR3 region is CASSSISDNEQFF. DNA for the CDR3: TGTGCCAGCAGCTCAATAAGCGACAATGAGCAGTTCTTC.

The genes are TRBV7-2 and TRBJ1-5; D uncertain. The germline V gene has CDR1 SGHTA and CDR2 FQGNSA. The CDR3 extends over 16 amino acids. With 4 bases removed from V and 3 bases from J, the gap between germline ends came to 16 bases. This chain's CDR3 is CASSSGGERVNQPQHF. The CDR3 nucleotides are TGTGCCAGCAGCTCTGGAGGAGAGAGGGTCAATCAGCCCCAGCATTTT.